This is a list of T cell receptor beta chains from one sample in a study of CD4+ T cells in melanoma. Using immunoSEQ multiplex PCR, the repertoire was profiled, and TCRdb retains in-frame clones only, with some absent. The sample contains just over 14,000 clones, 63% of which appear only once. The sequencing sample was made of cells from a culture (not recorded whether cultured in vitro). These receptors came from a human donor with melanoma. The CDR3 runs from the conserved cysteine through the conserved F or W. A D gene is named only where the DNA matches it firmly. Size is omitted from some rows. Given values are once, few, many or a class for expanded clones.

d_gene	v_gene	abundance	j_gene	CDR3aa	CDR3nt
.	TRBV18	few	TRBJ1-3	CASSPGVILSGNTIYF	TGTGCCAGCTCACCGGGGGTTATCCTCTCTGGAAACACCATATATTTT
TRBD1	TRBV11-2	.	TRBJ2-7	CASSSLRDRRRGTYEQYF	TGTGCCAGCAGCTCTCTCCGGGACAGGCGGAGGGGGACCTACGAGCAGTACTTC
.	TRBV7-2	few	TRBJ1-4	CASSLNGAEKLFF	TGTGCCAGCAGCTTAAACGGGGCGGAAAAACTGTTTTTT
.	TRBV6-4	.	TRBJ2-3	CASSALIGTDTQYF	TGTGCCAGCAGTGCCTTAATAGGCACAGATACGCAGTATTTT
.	TRBV7-8	.	TRBJ2-1	CASSPPRLGKDEQFF	TGTGCCAGCAGCCCCCCGAGACTGGGGAAAGATGAGCAGTTCTTC
.	TRBV11-2	medium-sized	TRBJ1-2	CASSLDIMGRGGYTF	TGTGCCAGCAGCTTAGATATCATGGGACGAGGGGGCTACACCTTC
.	TRBV7-9	.	TRBJ1-4	CASSSPFGHEKLFF	TGTGCCAGCAGCTCCCCTTTTGGCCACGAAAAACTGTTTTTT
TRBD1	TRBV5-5	.	TRBJ2-2	CASSLAKGTGLNTGELFF	TGTGCCAGCAGCTTGGCCAAAGGGACAGGGCTAAACACCGGGGAGCTGTTTTTT
.	TRBV18	.	TRBJ1-2	CASSPGQNYGYTF	TGTGCCAGCTCGCCCGGACAGAACTATGGCTACACCTTC
.	TRBV9	.	TRBJ2-3	CASSPRGDVTDTQYF	TGTGCCAGCAGCCCTCGAGGGGATGTCACAGATACGCAGTATTTT
.	TRBV6-6	.	TRBJ1-6	CASSPQGIIYNSPLHF	TGTGCCAGCAGCCCACAGGGAATCATCTATAATTCACCCCTCCACTTT
.	TRBV12-5	medium-sized	TRBJ1-2	CASGLVSPSHRHNYGYTF	TGTGCTAGTGGTTTGGTATCCCCCAGCCACCGACATAACTATGGCTACACCTTC
.	TRBV7-6	.	TRBJ2-3	CASSPEGAPTDTQYF	TGTGCCAGCAGCCCCGAAGGAGCCCCCACAGATACGCAGTATTTT
.	TRBV9	.	TRBJ2-2	CASSPRLGELFF	TGTGCCAGCAGCCCGAGGTTGGGGGAGCTGTTTTTT
.	TRBV5-1	.	TRBJ2-7	CASSPRGAAYEQYF	TGCGCCAGCAGCCCCAGGGGAGCCGCCTACGAGCAGTACTTC
.	TRBV15	.	TRBJ1-3	CATSREFGNTIYF	TGTGCCACCAGCAGAGAGTTTGGAAACACCATATATTTT
.	TRBV29-1	.	TRBJ2-7	CSVEILGEQYF	TGCAGCGTTGAGATACTTGGCGAGCAGTACTTC
.	TRBV10-2	few	TRBJ1-5	CASSEGEGQPQHF	TGCGCCAGCAGTGAAGGGGAGGGTCAGCCCCAGCATTTT
TRBD1	TRBV19	.	TRBJ1-1	CASSKQGTGAKNTEAFF	TGTGCCAGTAGTAAACAAGGGACAGGGGCTAAGAACACTGAAGCTTTCTTT
TRBD2	TRBV2	.	TRBJ2-2	CASSEGPSGGTGELFF	TGTGCCAGCAGTGAAGGCCCCAGCGGGGGGACCGGGGAGCTGTTTTTT
.	TRBV6-5	.	TRBJ2-7	CASSPRLSGEQYF	TGTGCCAGCAGTCCCAGGCTTTCGGGCGAGCAGTACTTC
.	TRBV7-2	.	TRBJ1-5	CASSYDRSNQPQHF	TGTGCCAGCAGCTACGACAGGAGCAATCAGCCCCAGCATTTT
TRBD2	TRBV19	.	TRBJ2-4	CASSIGGKNIQYF	TGTGCCAGTAGTATCGGGGGGAAAAACATTCAGTACTTC
.	TRBV19	once	TRBJ1-1	CATSDSMNTEAFF	TGTGCCACCTCGGACAGCATGAACACTGAAGCTTTCTTT
TRBD2	TRBV4-2	.	TRBJ2-3	CASWPGRGGTDTQYF	TGTGCCAGTTGGCCAGGGCGGGGGGGCACAGATACGCAGTATTTT
.	TRBV28	.	TRBJ1-5	CASSTTGNQPQHF	TGTGCCAGCAGTACTACAGGCAATCAGCCCCAGCATTTT
.	TRBV18	.	TRBJ2-3	CASSPSGLTDTQYF	TGTGCCAGCTCACCGTCGGGGTTGACAGATACGCAGTATTTT
.	TRBV4-2	.	TRBJ1-1	CASSRRGGGGTEAFF	TGTGCCAGCAGCCGGAGGGGGGGAGGCGGCACTGAAGCTTTCTTT
TRBD1	TRBV7-2	.	TRBJ2-1	CASSFFGTGTYNEQFF	TGTGCCAGCAGCTTTTTCGGGACAGGTACCTACAATGAGCAGTTCTTC
.	TRBV7-2	.	TRBJ2-1	CASSGTGRISEQFF	TGTGCCAGCAGCGGGACTGGGCGGATCAGTGAGCAGTTCTTC
.	TRBV11-2	once	TRBJ1-2	CASRQTGTTNYGYTF	TGTGCCAGCAGGCAAACGGGAACAACTAACTATGGCTACACCTTC
.	TRBV6-1	once	TRBJ2-2	CASSVDRNIRAGELFF	TGTGCCAGCAGTGTGGATCGGAACATTCGGGCCGGGGAGCTGTTTTTT
.	TRBV19	.	TRBJ2-5	CASSIEFRETQYF	TGTGCCAGTAGTATAGAATTTCGGGAGACCCAGTACTTC
.	TRBV2	.	TRBJ1-1	CASRGYSRTEAFF	TGTGCCAGCAGGGGTTATTCTAGGACTGAAGCTTTCTTT
.	TRBV21-1	.	TRBJ2-3	CASSKDGAGVGDTQYF	TGTGCCAGCAGCAAAGATGGCGCGGGGGTTGGCGATACGCAGTATTTT
.	TRBV7-9	.	TRBJ2-3	CASSRTSPDTQYF	TGTGCCAGCAGCCGCACTTCACCAGATACGCAGTATTTT
TRBD1	TRBV9	.	TRBJ2-7	CASSVGTGNYEQYF	TGTGCCAGCAGCGTAGGGACAGGGAACTACGAGCAGTACTTC
.	TRBV15	.	TRBJ2-3	CATSRESQDTQYF	TGTGCCACCAGCAGAGAGAGTCAAGATACGCAGTATTTT
TRBD1	TRBV10-1	.	TRBJ2-5	CASSESQGKETQYF	TGCGCCAGCAGTGAGTCACAGGGGAAGGAGACCCAGTACTTC
TRBD2	TRBV11-2	.	TRBJ2-2	CASRLLSGANTGELFF	TGTGCCAGCAGGTTGCTAAGCGGGGCTAACACCGGGGAGCTGTTTTTT